The source of this T cell receptor (beta chain) is a study of T cells in localized non-small cell lung cancer. Study results and caveats: Within adjacent lung there appeared a median approximately 60 of the top 100 tumor clones. In uninvolved adjacent lung, T cell clonality reached its highest value, exceeding tumor.

Data came from immunoSEQ multiplex PCR; TCRdb stores just in-frame clones and leaves some out. The repertoire consists of approximately 83,000 clones, with roughly 88% occurring once and the leading ten covering 4.1%. Regarding this clone: The antigen is undetermined.

The sample here was PBMCs, taken before any cancer treatment. The clonotype was recovered from a woman aged 35 to 69 with stage II squamous cell lung carcinoma.

The DNA of the CDR3 is TGCAGCGTTGCCGGGGGAGAAAACACTGAAGCTTTCTTT. Its protein product is CSVAGGENTEAFF. The V call is TRBV29-1, the J call TRBJ1-1, with D perhaps matching TRBD1 (5 bases). V lost 4 bases and J 2 bases, leaving 11 bases between the germline ends. Germline V gene data show CDR1 as SQVTM and CDR2 as ANQGSEA. The CDR3 runs to 13 residues.